The entry below describes one T cell receptor beta chain. Its antigen is as yet unknown. The data were taken from a study of regulatory T cells in long-lasting Graves disease. Study-wide points: A limited number of samples was an acknowledged limitation.

Both iRepertoire HTBI primers and Arm-PCR of CDR3 regions were used to build the TCR beta libraries. TCRdb re-analysed the multiplex PCR reads in MiXCR, keeping a single row per CDR3 protein. The repertoire holds about 470,000 distinct CDR3 sequences, with about 20% as singletons. Sample time point: persistent/refractory GD, antithyroid drugs over 5 years with positive TRAb. PBMCs were the source of the RNA used for TCR sequencing. The material sequenced was peripheral blood mononuclear cells (PBMCs), taken when the disease was refractory, from a patient treated with antithyroid drugs. The sequence came from a female donor with Graves disease.

The CDR3 DNA sequence: TGTGCCAGTAGTCCTCTCAGGGGACTCCGGTCTTCACCCCTCCACTTT. It yields the protein CASSPLRGLRSSPLHF. The J gene is TRBJ1-6, the V gene TRBV19, with D perhaps TRBD1 (6 bases). CDR1 and CDR2 from the germline V gene are LNHDA and SQIVND (reference sequence). The V end lost 5 bases, the J end lost 9 bases, and 20 bases lay between the germline ends. The CDR3 consists of 16 residues.